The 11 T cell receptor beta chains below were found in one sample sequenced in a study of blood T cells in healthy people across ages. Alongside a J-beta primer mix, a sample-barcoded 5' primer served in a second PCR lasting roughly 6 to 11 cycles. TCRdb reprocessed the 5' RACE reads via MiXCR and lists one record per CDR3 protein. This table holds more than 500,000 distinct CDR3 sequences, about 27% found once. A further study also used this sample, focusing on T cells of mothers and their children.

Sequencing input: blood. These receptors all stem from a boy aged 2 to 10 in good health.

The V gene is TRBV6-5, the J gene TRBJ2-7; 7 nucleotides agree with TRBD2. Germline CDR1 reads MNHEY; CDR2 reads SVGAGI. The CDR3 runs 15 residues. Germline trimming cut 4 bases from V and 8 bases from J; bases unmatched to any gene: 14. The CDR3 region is CASSSPGSGATKQYF. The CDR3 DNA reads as TGTGCCAGCAGTTCCCCGGGGAGCGGGGCTACGAAGCAGTACTTC.

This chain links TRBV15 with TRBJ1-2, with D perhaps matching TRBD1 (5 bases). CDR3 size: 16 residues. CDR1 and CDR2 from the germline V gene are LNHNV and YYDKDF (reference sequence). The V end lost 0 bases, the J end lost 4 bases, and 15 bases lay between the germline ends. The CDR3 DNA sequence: TGTGCCACCAGCAGAGAGGGGCCAACAGGAGGCTATGGCTACACCTTC. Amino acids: CATSREGPTGGYGYTF.

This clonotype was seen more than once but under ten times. The DNA for the CDR3 is TGCAGCGTTGAAGGACAGGCCACCGGGGAGCTGTTTTTT. Amino acids: CSVEGQATGELFF. This chain joins TRBV29-1 and TRBJ2-2, with a weak D call TRBD1 (6 bases). Germline V CDR1 and CDR2: SQVTM, ANQGSEA. V lost 1 base, J lost 4 bases, and 7 bases lay in between. The CDR3 is 13 amino acids.

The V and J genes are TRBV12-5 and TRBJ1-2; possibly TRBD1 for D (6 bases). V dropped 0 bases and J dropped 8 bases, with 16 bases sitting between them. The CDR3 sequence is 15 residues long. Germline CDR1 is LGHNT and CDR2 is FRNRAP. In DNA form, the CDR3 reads TGTGCTAGTGGTTTGGTCTTATCAACTACAGGGGGCTACACCTTC. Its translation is CASGLVLSTTGGYTF.

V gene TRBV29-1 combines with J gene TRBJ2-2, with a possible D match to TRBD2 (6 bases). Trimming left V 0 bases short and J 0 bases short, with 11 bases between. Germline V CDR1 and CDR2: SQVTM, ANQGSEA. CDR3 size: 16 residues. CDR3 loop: CSVEDDWGANTGELFF. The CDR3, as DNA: TGCAGCGTTGAAGATGATTGGGGGGCGAACACCGGGGAGCTGTTTTTT.

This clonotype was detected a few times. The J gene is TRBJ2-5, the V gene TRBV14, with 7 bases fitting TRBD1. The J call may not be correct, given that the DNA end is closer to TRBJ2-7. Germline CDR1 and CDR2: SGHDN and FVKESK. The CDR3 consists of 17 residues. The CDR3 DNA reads TGTGCCAGCAGCCAAGATCTAGGTACAGGGGCTTTGACCGAGCAGTACTTC. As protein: CASSQDLGTGALTEQYF.

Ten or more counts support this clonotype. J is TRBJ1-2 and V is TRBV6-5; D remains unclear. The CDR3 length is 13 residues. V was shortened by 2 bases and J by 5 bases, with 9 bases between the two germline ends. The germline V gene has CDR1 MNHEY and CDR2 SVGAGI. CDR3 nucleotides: TGTGCCAGCAGTTACATGATAACTTATGGCTACACCTTC. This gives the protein CASSYMITYGYTF.

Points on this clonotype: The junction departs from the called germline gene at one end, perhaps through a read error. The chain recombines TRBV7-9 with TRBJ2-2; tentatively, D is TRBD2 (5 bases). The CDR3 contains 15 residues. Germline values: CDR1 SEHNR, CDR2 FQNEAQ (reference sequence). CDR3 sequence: CASSFPGENTGELFF. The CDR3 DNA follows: TGTGCCAGCAGCTTTCCCGGGGAAAACACCGGGGAGCTTTTTTTT.

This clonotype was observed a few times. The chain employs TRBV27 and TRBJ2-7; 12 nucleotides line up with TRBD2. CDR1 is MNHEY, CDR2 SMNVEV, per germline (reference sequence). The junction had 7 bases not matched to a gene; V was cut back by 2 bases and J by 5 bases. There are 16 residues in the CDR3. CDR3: CASSLLAGGLVDEQYF. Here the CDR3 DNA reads TGTGCCAGCAGTTTACTAGCGGGAGGGCTTGTGGACGAGCAGTACTTC.

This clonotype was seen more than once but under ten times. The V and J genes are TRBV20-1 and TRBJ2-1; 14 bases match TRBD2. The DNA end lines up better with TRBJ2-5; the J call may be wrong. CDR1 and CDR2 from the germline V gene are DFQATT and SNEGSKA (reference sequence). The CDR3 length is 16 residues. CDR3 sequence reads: CSAPGTSGGFGETQYF. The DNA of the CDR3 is TGCAGTGCTCCCGGGACTAGCGGGGGCTTTGGTGAGACCCAGTACTTC.

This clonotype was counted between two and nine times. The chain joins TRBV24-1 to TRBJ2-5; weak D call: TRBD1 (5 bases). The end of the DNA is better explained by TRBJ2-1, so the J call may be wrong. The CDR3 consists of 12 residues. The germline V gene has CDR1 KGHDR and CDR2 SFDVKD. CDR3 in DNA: TGTGCCACCAGTGATCAGGGAAATGAGCAGTTCTTC. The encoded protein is CATSDQGNEQFF.